Listed below are T cell receptor beta chains from one sample, sequenced in a study of blood T cells in healthy people across ages. One entry per CDR3 protein results from TCRdb running MiXCR on the 5' RACE reads. The repertoire holds approximately 600,000 distinct CDR3 sequences, with roughly 58% as singletons. Sample: blood. The receptor set was obtained from a man in his 60s in good health. CDR3s include the opening cysteine and the closing phenylalanine or tryptophan. The D gene is left open where the match is weak. Not all rows give a size; the values are once, few, many and, for expanded clones, a class.

>TRBV5-1|TRBJ2-3|.|.
CASSNPSTDTQYF
TGCGCCAGCAGCAACCCTTCGACAGATACGCAGTATTTT
>TRBV6-1|TRBJ2-5|.|.
CASSDSNRSWGRETQYF
TGTGCCAGCAGTGATTCAAATCGGTCCTGGGGGAGAGAGACCCAGTACTTC
>TRBV20-1|TRBJ1-1|.|once
CSASTGRNTEAFF
TGCAGTGCTAGTACGGGCAGGAACACTGAAGCTTTCTTT
>TRBV20-1|TRBJ1-2|.|.
CSAQPRGYGYTF
TGCAGTGCTCAGCCTCGGGGCTATGGCTACACCTTC
>TRBV12-3/TRBV12-4|TRBJ2-7|TRBD2|few
CASSPRGSGIAEQYF
TGTGCCAGCAGTCCGCGTGGCAGCGGGATAGCAGAGCAGTACTTC
>TRBV12-3/TRBV12-4|TRBJ2-1|TRBD2|.
CASSLAGLAGIEQFF
TGTGCCAGCAGTTTAGCGGGACTAGCGGGGATTGAGCAGTTCTTC
>TRBV7-9|TRBJ2-1|TRBD2|.
CASSTGLAYEQFF
TGTGCCAGCAGCACCGGACTAGCCTATGAGCAGTTCTTC
>TRBV20-1|TRBJ2-3|.|.
CSATPPDRNPTDTQYF
TGCAGTGCCACACCACCGGACCGGAATCCCACAGATACGCAGTATTTT
>TRBV5-1|TRBJ2-3|TRBD2|.
CASRTGGGAVTQYF
TGCGCCAGCAGAACTGGCGGGGGGGCCGTAACGCAGTATTTT
>TRBV27|TRBJ2-5|.|.
CASSFRSTGETQYF
TGTGCCAGCAGTTTTAGATCAACGGGAGAGACCCAGTACTTC
>TRBV7-2|TRBJ2-5|.|.
CASSPAPSSPRAQYF
TGTGCCAGCAGCCCCGCTCCTTCTAGCCCCAGGGCCCAGTACTTC
>TRBV20-1|TRBJ2-7|.|.
CSARGGTYEQYF
TGCAGTGCTAGAGGGGGGACCTACGAGCAGTACTTC
>TRBV4-1|TRBJ2-7|.|.
CASSQPGRGREQYF
TGCGCCAGCAGCCAACCGGGACGAGGTAGGGAGCAGTACTTC
>TRBV7-2|TRBJ1-2|.|.
CASSLPGGLLYGYTF
TGTGCCAGCAGCTTACCCGGAGGGCTTCTGTATGGCTACACCTTC
>TRBV7-2|TRBJ2-1|.|.
CASSLGGVRGTDYNEQFF
TGTGCCAGCAGCTTAGGGGGGGTGCGCGGTACCGACTACAATGAGCAGTTCTTC
>TRBV5-6|TRBJ1-6|.|.
CASSLGRHTKSPLHF
TGTGCCAGCAGCTTGGGTAGGCATACCAAGTCACCCCTCCACTTT
>TRBV5-5|TRBJ1-4|.|.
CASSRSPDEKLFF
TGTGCCAGCAGCCGTTCCCCCGATGAAAAACTGTTTTTT
>TRBV6-2/TRBV6-3|TRBJ1-4|.|.
CASSPGRQRNEKLFF
TGTGCCAGCAGTCCCGGACGCCAGAGGAATGAAAAACTGTTTTTT